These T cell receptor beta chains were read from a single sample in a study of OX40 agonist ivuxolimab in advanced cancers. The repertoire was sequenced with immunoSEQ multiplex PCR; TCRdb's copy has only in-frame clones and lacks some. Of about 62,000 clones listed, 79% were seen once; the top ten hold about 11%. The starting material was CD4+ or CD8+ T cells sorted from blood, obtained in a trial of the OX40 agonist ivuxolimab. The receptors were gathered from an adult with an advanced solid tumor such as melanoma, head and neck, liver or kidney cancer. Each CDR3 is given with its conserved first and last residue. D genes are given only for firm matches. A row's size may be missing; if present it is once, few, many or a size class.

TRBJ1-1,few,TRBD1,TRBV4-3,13,TGCGCCAGCAGCCGACAGGGTGCGACTGAAGCTTTCTTT,CASSRQGATEAFF
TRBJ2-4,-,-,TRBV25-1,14,TGTGCCAGGCTTCCTCATAGAGCCAAAAACATTCAGTACTTC,CARLPHRAKNIQYF
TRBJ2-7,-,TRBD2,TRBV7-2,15,TGTGCCAGCAGCTTAGCAGCGGGGGGCACCTACGAGCAGTACTTC,CASSLAAGGTYEQYF
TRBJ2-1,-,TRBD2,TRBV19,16,TGTGCCAGTAGTCCCAATAGCGGGATGGTATCGAATGAGCAGTTCTTC,CASSPNSGMVSNEQFF
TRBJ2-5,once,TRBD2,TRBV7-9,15,TGTGCCAGCAGCTTAGGCGGGAGAGATCAAGAGACCCAGTACTTC,CASSLGGRDQETQYF
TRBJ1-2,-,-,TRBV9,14,TGTGCCAGCAGCTCTCATACGGGTAACTATGGCTACACCTTC,CASSSHTGNYGYTF
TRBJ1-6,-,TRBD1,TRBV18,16,TGTGCCAGCTCACCTACGGGACAGGGGAAAGGTTCACCCCTCCACTTT,CASSPTGQGKGSPLHF
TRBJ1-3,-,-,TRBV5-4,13,TGCGCCAGCAGCCAACCCTCTGGAAACACCATATATTTT,CASSQPSGNTIYF
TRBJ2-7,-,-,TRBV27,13,TGTGCCAGCAGCCCAGCTCCCTCCTACGAGCAGTACTTC,CASSPAPSYEQYF
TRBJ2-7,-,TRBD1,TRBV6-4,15,TGTGCCAGCAGTGTAGAACAGGGGAGCTCCTACGAGCAGTACTTC,CASSVEQGSSYEQYF
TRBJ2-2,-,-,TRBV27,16,TGTGCCAGCAGTTCCCGGGAGCCAAAGCGCACCGGGGAGCTGTTTTTT,CASSSREPKRTGELFF